This TCR beta chain was found in a study of T cells after yellow fever vaccination (dated by TCRdb to between 2018 and 2021). About the study as a whole: The SMART-Seq v4 Ultra Low Input RNA kit was used to prepare libraries from fractions with low cell numbers. To track T-cell clones before and after primary and booster YFV17D yellow fever vaccination, bulk TCR alpha and beta repertoires were sequenced longitudinally. Two healthy male donors, one aged 18 to 30 and one aged 30 to 40 years, made up the cohort. Blood was collected at multiple timepoints before and after primary and secondary immunization, and bulk PBMC replicates and cell subsets were isolated. Overall results and qualifications from the work: After the booster, most clones that had expanded after primary vaccination were detected again (approximately 97% of CD4 and 88% of CD8), suggesting broad maintenance of memory. Computational filtering was needed because FACS-sorted repertoires could contain abundant contaminating clonotypes from the bulk population. Because only two donors were included in the study, the extent to which the findings can be generalized is limited. A small fraction of clonotypes appeared in both the CD4 and CD8 compartments, likely as a result of convergent recombination. Compared with the primary T-cell response, the secondary T-cell response was weaker but faster, peaking on day 5 rather than day 15.

The treatment or condition label on this specimen signifies: live attenuated yellow fever vaccine strain. At every blood-draw timepoint, two biological replicates of bulk PBMCs were collected. PBMCs were isolated from peripheral blood using a standard Ficoll-Paque protocol. TriZol was used to extract RNA from bulk PBMCs, CD4 and CD8 fractions, and dextramer-positive and dextramer-negative fractions. CDR1 and CDR2 were assigned from the germline V gene as SGHTA and FQGNSA. V was cut back by 7 bases and J by 2 bases, leaving a gap of 16 bases between them. The CDR3 sequence holds 15 residues, the cysteine and phenylalanine included. The sequence is cut down to CDR3 DNA, 45 bases in frame from base 1. Only a few counts were recorded for this clonotype. No cognate antigen has been identified for it. The input lacks base qualities; no much larger clone sits a single base away. TCR cDNA was synthesized by 5'RACE template switching, which introduced a universal primer site and unique molecular identifiers. Priming for cDNA synthesis came from both the TCR alpha and TCR beta constant segments. Libraries were amplified in two PCR steps, with sample barcodes and sequencing adapters added in the second step. Sequencing of the libraries was done on either Illumina HiSeq 2500 (2x100 bp) or NovaSeq (2x150 bp). The original pipeline was this. MIGEC was used to demultiplex reads and collapse the reads into UMI consensus sequences, and MiXCR was used for V(D)J alignment. Using edgeR on replicate PBMC samples, clonotypes were called vaccine-responding if FDR was below 0.01 and the log2 fold change was above 5 up to day 15. Each bulk clonotype received a CD4 or CD8 identity based on whether the sequenced CD4 or CD8 repertoire contained that clonotype at higher abundance. The public reads were reprocessed in TCRdb via fastp at Q25 and MiXCR, keeping in-frame beta chains. Rows are combined by CDR3 protein, so each entry shows the most common genes and DNA. TCRdb, not the authors, supplied the V and J calls. Counted in this sample were 550,000 or so distinct CDR3 sequences; 19% of them appeared once. The ten biggest clones cover roughly an eighth of the sample.

The rearranged segments are TRBV7-2 and TRBJ2-3; the D gene assignment is perhaps TRBD1 or TRBD2, with each matching 5 bases. This material consisted of PBMCs, taken 15 days after the yellow fever booster vaccination. The sequence was collected from a man aged 25 to 45 who received the YFV17D yellow fever vaccine. The sequence in DNA is TGTGCCAGCACTGACGAGGGACGGGCCACAGATACGCAGTATTTT. Translation gives CASTDEGRATDTQYF. The CDR3, completed at both ends by the reference TRBV7-2 and TRBJ2-3 genes, gives the full variable domain GAGVSQSPSNKVTEKGKDVELRCDPISGHTALYWYRQSLGQGLEFLIYFQGNSAPDKSGLPSDRFSAERTGGSVSTLTIQRTQQEDSAVYLCASTDEGRATDTQYFGPGTRLTVL.